The 29 T cell receptor beta chains given below trace back to one sample, sequenced in a study of blood T cell repertoires in COVID-19 (dated by TCRdb to the early 2020s). Preparation of the library involved the immunoSEQ multiplex PCR assay. Entries here come from immuneACCESS through TCRdb and include only in-frame sequences with V and J called. Some clones fail to appear in such tables; in the studies checked, an unresolved V gene covers under half of the shortfall, and the cause of the remainder is unknown. Counted in this sample were hundreds of thousands of clones; 80% to 90% of them appeared once. The ten largest make up around 1.1% of the sample. The source material was PBMCs or T cells enriched from blood (not recorded which). Receptors were obtained from a man aged 30 to 45 who had recovered from COVID-19.

This clone was detected a few times. The chain carries TRBV15 and TRBJ2-5, with 10 bases fitting TRBD1. The CDR3 runs 16 residues. Germline V gene lookup returns CDR1 LNHNV and CDR2 YYDKDF (reference sequence). Trimming at V came to 5 bases and at J to 3 bases, leaving 9 bases not matched to a gene. CDR3 DNA: TGTGCCACCAGCGGAAGGGACAGGGGAGGGGAAGAGACCCAGTACTTC. This gives the protein CATSGRDRGGEETQYF.

The V call is TRBV7-2, the J call TRBJ2-1; 15 bases line up with TRBD2. CDR1 and CDR2 (germline): SGHTA, FQGNSA. This CDR3 is built from 14 residues. V was pared by 8 bases and J by 8 bases, with 4 bases of the junction left unmatched. Here the CDR3 reads CASRGLAGGHEQFF. In DNA form, the CDR3 reads TGTGCCAGCCGGGGACTAGCGGGAGGTCATGAGCAGTTCTTC.

The V and J genes are TRBV7-2 and TRBJ2-7; 13 positions agree with TRBD2. The CDR3 runs 16 residues. CDR1 and CDR2 (germline): SGHTA, FQGNSA. Losses at the gene ends were 5 bases for V and 3 bases for J; bases not matched to a gene: 7. CDR3 protein: CASSPTGLAGVYEQYF. In nucleotides, the CDR3 is TGTGCCAGCAGCCCCACTGGACTAGCGGGGGTCTACGAGCAGTACTTC. Based on the CDR3 plus reference TRBV7-2 and TRBJ2-7, the full variable domain is GAGVSQSPSNKVTEKGKDVELRCDPISGHTALYWYRQSLGQGLEFLIYFQGNSAPDKSGLPSDRFSAERTGGSVSTLTIQRTQQEDSAVYLCASSPTGLAGVYEQYFGPGTRLTVT.

This rearrangement joins TRBV24-1 to TRBJ1-1, with 7 bases identical to TRBD1. V trimming: 2 bases; J trimming: 2 bases; junction bases outside the gene matches: 4. The CDR3 totals 15 residues. Germline values: CDR1 KGHDR, CDR2 SFDVKD. This CDR3 is CATSDSGTVNTEAFF. In DNA, the CDR3 is TGTGCCACCAGTGATTCCGGGACAGTAAACACTGAAGCTTTCTTT.

About this clone itself: The sample has other DNA sequences that encode this CDR3 too. The V and J genes are TRBV28 and TRBJ1-4; D is unresolved. Trimming removed 3 bases at V and 1 base at J, with 6 bases between. Germline CDR1 reads MDHEN; CDR2 reads SYDVKM. The CDR3 length is 14 residues. The CDR3 bases are TGTGCCAGCAGTTTGACGGGAACTAATGAAAAACTGTTTTTT. Protein sequence: CASSLTGTNEKLFF.

The rearrangement links TRBV28 to TRBJ2-5; D might be TRBD2 (6 bases). V lost 2 bases and J 2 bases, leaving 15 bases between the germline ends. Germline CDR1 MDHEN, CDR2 SYDVKM. The CDR3 consists of 16 residues. CDR3 DNA sequence: TGTGCCAGCAGTTTACGGGGAGCGGGCCCACAAGAGACCCAGTACTTC. Translating gives CASSLRGAGPQETQYF.

The genes are TRBV18 and TRBJ2-7; 9 positions agree with TRBD1. CDR1 is KGHSH, CDR2 LQKENI, per germline. The CDR3 covers 13 residues. V shed 6 bases, J shed 4 bases, and the junction held 4 bases outside the gene matches. CDR3 sequence reads: CASSTGGGYEQYF. In DNA form, the CDR3 reads TGTGCCAGCTCGACAGGGGGAGGATACGAGCAGTACTTC.

The V and J genes are TRBV11-2 and TRBJ1-1; 7 bases fit TRBD1. V shed 1 base, J shed 4 bases, and the junction held 9 bases outside the gene matches. The CDR3 runs to 16 residues. CDR1 and CDR2 (germline): SGHAT, FQNNGV. The CDR3 nucleotides read TGTGCCAGCAGCTTAGGGTCGGTCTACAGGGGCACTGAAGCTTTCTTT. This encodes CASSLGSVYRGTEAFF.

This sequence joins TRBV5-1 and TRBJ2-7; TRBD1 aligns across 8 bases. There are 13 residues in the CDR3. V dropped 5 bases and J dropped 2; count of bases not matched to a gene: 3. CDR1 is SGHRS and CDR2 is YFSETQ in the germline V gene. The CDR3 loop is CASRETGAYEQYF. The DNA of the CDR3 is TGCGCCAGCAGAGAGACAGGGGCCTACGAGCAGTACTTC.

The V and J genes are TRBV7-9 and TRBJ2-7; 10 positions agree with TRBD2. The CDR3 consists of 14 residues. The V gene end was trimmed by 6 bases and the J gene end by 2 bases; junction bases not matched to a gene: 4. CDR1 SEHNR and CDR2 FQNEAQ come from the germline V gene (reference sequence). The CDR3 region is CASSSSGSAYEQYF. In nucleotides, the CDR3 is TGTGCCAGCAGTTCTAGCGGGAGCGCCTACGAGCAGTACTTC.

J is TRBJ2-7 and V is TRBV19; D might be TRBD2 (6 bases). The CDR3 runs 15 residues. V was cut by 3 bases and J by 2 bases, with 14 bases left in between. Germline lookup yields CDR1 LNHDA and CDR2 SQIVND (reference sequence). CDR3 sequence reads: CASSIGLPIPYEQYF. In DNA, the CDR3 is TGTGCCAGTAGTATCGGACTACCCATCCCCTACGAGCAGTACTTC.

The rearrangement uses TRBV5-1 and TRBJ2-3, with TRBD1 matching over 7 bases. Germline assignment: CDR1 SGHRS and CDR2 YFSETQ. This CDR3 is 15 amino acids long. V dropped 0 bases and J dropped 5; count of bases not matched to a gene: 6. DNA of the CDR3: TGCGCCAGCAGCTTGGGACAGGGTGAGGGAGATACGCAGTATTTT. Its protein is CASSLGQGEGDTQYF. Variable domain in full (rest from reference TRBV5-1 and TRBJ2-3): KAGVTQTPRYLIKTRGQQVTLSCSPISGHRSVSWYQQTPGQGLQFLFEYFSETQRNKGNFPGRFSGRQFSNSRSEMNVSTLELGDSALYLCASSLGQGEGDTQYFGPGTRLTVL.

V gene TRBV19 combines with J gene TRBJ1-4; 9 bases are shared with TRBD1. Germline trimming cut 5 bases from V and 7 bases from J; bases unmatched to any gene: 5. The CDR3 totals 14 residues. Germline CDR1 reads LNHDA; CDR2 reads SQIVND (reference sequence). This CDR3 reads CASSERQGGEKLFF. Here the CDR3 DNA reads TGTGCCAGTAGTGAGCGACAGGGGGGTGAAAAACTGTTTTTT.

The rearrangement joins TRBV7-8 to TRBJ2-7, with TRBD1 identical over 8 bases. With 5 bases clipped from V and 2 bases from J, the junction kept 5 bases outside the gene matches. CDR1 and CDR2 (germline): SGHVS, FQNEAQ. The length of the CDR3 is 14 residues. Here the CDR3 reads CASSARDRPYEQYF. The CDR3 region has the DNA TGTGCCAGCAGCGCCCGGGACAGGCCCTACGAGCAGTACTTC.

The chain uses TRBV10-2 and TRBJ2-7; TRBD1 matches 7 bases. The CDR3 contains 15 residues. V shed 7 bases and J 6 bases; nucleotides not matched to a gene: 15. Germline loops: CDR1 WSHSY, CDR2 SAAADI. The CDR3 sequence is CASTRQGREGAEQYF. The CDR3 bases are TGCGCCAGCACAAGACAGGGCAGGGAAGGTGCCGAGCAGTACTTC.

The chain joins TRBV9 to TRBJ2-1, with 12 bases fitting TRBD2. J lost 8 bases, V lost 6 bases, and 9 bases had no gene match. CDR3 length: 15 residues. The germline V gene encodes CDR1 SGDLS and CDR2 YYNGEE. The CDR3 coding sequence is TGTGCCAGCACCCCGACGACTAGCGGGAGAGATGAGCAGTTCTTC. It specifies CASTPTTSGRDEQFF.

The rearrangement uses TRBV7-9 and TRBJ1-4, with 7 bases lining up with TRBD1. Germline V gene sequence: CDR1 SEHNR, CDR2 FQNEAQ (reference sequence). Trimming removed 5 bases from V and 8 bases from J; junction bases left unmatched: 14. This CDR3 comprises 16 residues. The CDR3 coding sequence is TGTGCCAGCAGCCTAGGATTCCAGGGGGTCGGGGAAAAACTGTTTTTT. Translating gives CASSLGFQGVGEKLFF.

This chain uses TRBV19 with TRBJ1-1, with a tentative D call TRBD1 (5 bases). CDR3 length equals 14 residues. In germline, CDR1 is LNHDA, CDR2 SQIVND (reference sequence). The V end was cut by 5 bases, the J end by 1 base, with 11 bases between. DNA of the CDR3: TGTGCCAGTAGTGACAGCCCATGGAACACTGAAGCTTTCTTT. It specifies CASSDSPWNTEAFF.

V and J are TRBV7-9 and TRBJ1-1; D is ambiguous. V shed 1 base and J shed 0 bases, with 6 bases lying between them. Germline V lookup: CDR1 SEHNR, CDR2 FQNEAQ (reference sequence). The CDR3 has 14 residues. The CDR3 coding sequence is TGTGCCAGCAGCTTAGTGTCTGTGAACACTGAAGCTTTCTTT. Protein product: CASSLVSVNTEAFF.

The chain joins TRBV29-1 to TRBJ2-3; 8 bases are shared with TRBD2. Germline assignment: CDR1 SQVTM and CDR2 ANQGSEA. This CDR3 has 13 residues. V dropped 7 bases and J dropped 2; count of bases not matched to a gene: 5. The chain's CDR3 is CSAVAGPTDTQYF. As DNA, the CDR3 is TGCAGCGCTGTAGCGGGACCCACAGATACGCAGTATTTT.

The chain is built from TRBV19 and TRBJ1-6; D gene ambiguous. Germline V gives CDR1 LNHDA, CDR2 SQIVND (reference sequence). The V gene lost 4 bases and the J gene lost 13 bases, with 17 bases spanning the gap. The CDR3 loop spans 14 amino acids. CDR3 sequence reads: CASSTPGRNVPLHF. Written as DNA, the CDR3 is TGTGCCAGTAGTACCCCCGGCAGGAACGTGCCCCTCCACTTT.

About this clone: The sample has other DNA sequences that encode this CDR3 too. The CDR3 DNA sequence: TGTGCCAGCAGTTACTCGACAGGGGGTGGCCAGCCCCAGCATTTT. It is translated as CASSYSTGGGQPQHF. The chain uses TRBV6-2 or TRBV6-3 and TRBJ1-5, with TRBD1 identical over 9 bases. The CDR3 length is 15 residues. With 0 bases clipped from V and 7 bases from J, the junction kept 4 bases outside the gene matches. Germline V gene data show CDR1 as MNHEY and CDR2 as SVGEGT.

This clone was seen once. The gene calls are TRBV20-1 and TRBJ1-2; 8 bases agree with TRBD1. CDR3 length equals 11 residues. In germline, CDR1 is DFQATT, CDR2 SNEGSKA (reference sequence). V shed 7 bases and J 5 bases; nucleotides not matched to a gene: 3. The CDR3 nucleotides are TGCAGTGTTGGGACAGGTTATGGCTACACCTTC. This sequence encodes CSVGTGYGYTF.

The chain employs TRBV24-1 and TRBJ1-4, with D perhaps TRBD1 (5 bases). Trimming removed 3 bases at V and 0 bases at J, with 10 bases between. Per the germline V gene, CDR1 is KGHDR and CDR2 is SFDVKD. The CDR3 has 16 amino acids. CDR3 DNA sequence: TGTGCCACCAGTGATGGGGGAGGTGCAACTAATGAAAAACTGTTTTTT. It yields the protein CATSDGGGATNEKLFF.

The CDR3 DNA reads TGCAGCTCTAGCGGGAGGGCCGAAGATACGCAGTATTTT. This sequence encodes CSSSGRAEDTQYF. This chain uses TRBV29-1 with TRBJ2-3, with 12 positions matching TRBD2. CDR3 length: 13 residues. J gave up 5 bases and V 8 bases, and 5 bases lay outside the gene matches. In germline, CDR1 is SQVTM, CDR2 ANQGSEA.

The genes are TRBV7-2 and TRBJ1-4; 7 nucleotides match TRBD1. The germline gives CDR1 SGHTA, CDR2 FQGNSA. The ends lost 7 bases at V and 7 bases at J; junction bases unmatched: 9. The CDR3 loop spans 14 amino acids. CDR3 nucleotide sequence: TGTGCCAGCACCTCCAGACAGGGAGGTGAAAAACTGTTTTTT. As protein: CASTSRQGGEKLFF.

The chain has TRBV13 and TRBJ1-1, with D perhaps matching TRBD1 (5 bases). CDR3 length: 21 residues. V lost 7 bases and J 0 bases, leaving 33 bases between the germline ends. CDR1 and CDR2 (germline): PRHDT, FYEKMQ (reference sequence). For the CDR3, the DNA is TGTGCCAGCACCTCCTCATCCTCTAAGGGGAGGCTAAATGGGATGAACACTGAAGCTTTCTTT. As protein: CASTSSSSKGRLNGMNTEAFF.

V usage is TRBV30 and J usage is TRBJ1-3; D is ambiguous. CDR3 length: 12 amino acids. With 4 bases removed from V and 1 base from J, the gap between germline ends came to 5 bases. CDR1 and CDR2 (germline): GTSNPN, SVGIG (reference sequence). The CDR3 region is CAWTRSGNTIYF. The CDR3 DNA is TGTGCCTGGACTCGTTCTGGAAACACCATATATTTT. Combining the CDR3 with reference TRBV30 and TRBJ1-3 gives the whole variable domain SQTIHQWPATLVQPVGSPLSLECTVEGTSNPNLYWYRQAAGRGLQLLFYSVGIGQISSEVPQNLSASRPQDRQFILSSKKLLLSDSGFYLCAWTRSGNTIYFGEGSWLTVV.

In this sample, this clone turned up once. The rearrangement joins TRBV28 to TRBJ2-5; TRBD2 agrees at 11 bases. Germline V gene sequence: CDR1 MDHEN, CDR2 SYDVKM. Trimming at V came to 6 bases and at J to 5 bases, leaving 8 bases not matched to a gene. CDR3 size: 15 residues. CDR3 nucleotide sequence: TGTGCCAGCAGCAAACTAGCGGGAGTTGATGAGACCCAGTACTTC. Protein product: CASSKLAGVDETQYF.